This T cell receptor beta chain derives from a study of glioma-infiltrating T cells after dendritic cell vaccination. Looked up from germline, CDR1 is SGHRS and CDR2 is YFSETQ. This CDR3 region has 15 residues. The ends lost 2 bases at V and 5 bases at J; junction bases unmatched: 8. The immunoSEQ assay amplified TCRB CDR3 from up to 2 ug DNA. Clones were read by immunoSEQ multiplex PCR, and TCRdb kept only the in-frame ones, dropping some. The sample yields approximately 67,000 clones, about 86% seen once. The sample consisted of blood, taken before dendritic cell vaccination. This TCR came from a human donor with glioblastoma. This chain joins TRBV5-1 and TRBJ2-5; 8 bases are a match to TRBD1. The CDR3 bases are TGCGCCAGCAGCTTAGGGACAGGAAGAGGGGAGACCCAGTACTTC. Its protein product is CASSLGTGRGETQYF.